Listed below are T cell receptor beta chains from one sample, sequenced in a study of shared clonotypes between healthy human individuals. Profiled with immunoSEQ multiplex PCR; TCRdb holds only in-frame clones, not every one. This table holds over a million clones, around 95% found once. Sequencing was performed on naive CD4+ T cells sorted from blood. The source of these receptors is a man between 25 and 39 years old in good health. Both conserved end residues are part of each CDR3. D genes are given only for firm matches.

TRBV5-1 | TRBD1 | CASSLGGHYYGYTF
TRBV18 | . | CASSPRLTEMNTEAFF
TRBV4-1 | . | CASSHPPKGGRTDTQYF
TRBV6-5 | TRBD2 | CASSWTSGRWTDTQYF
TRBV30 | . | CAWTSGGDYGYTF
TRBV5-4 | . | CASSLAPETNYEQYF
TRBV18 | TRBD2 | CASSPQQLAGGYEQYF
TRBV6-6 | . | CASSYYRTEAFF
TRBV19 | . | CASSAVSQGSLTYEQYF
TRBV18 | . | CASSPSGPYEQYF
TRBV6-1 | . | CASSAISSVETQYF
TRBV29-1 | . | CSANLRYTQYF
TRBV10-1 | . | CASGASGTDTQYF
TRBV28 | TRBD1 | CASSFPGGMSGANVLTF
TRBV10-2 | . | CASSVRQGGSYEQYF
TRBV6-1 | TRBD1 | CASSETRWETGRNTEAFF
TRBV28 | . | CASRRRREITDTQYF
TRBV5-4 | . | CASSFGPRDDEQYF
TRBV12-2 | . | CASRLAHNRTSGSSNEQYF
TRBV6-5 | TRBD1 | CASRPGTVKYNEQFF
TRBV27 | . | CASSRDYSTYEQYF
TRBV9 | . | CASSVAGFAGANVLTF
TRBV27 | . | CASSFRGGTQYF
TRBV7-9 | TRBD2 | CASSVHLREFNTGELFF
TRBV5-5 | . | CASSLGVGFYEQYF
TRBV19 | TRBD2 | CASSSWTSGRAGREQFF
TRBV7-6 | . | CASSFSQGSQPQHF
TRBV7-9 | . | CASSPAGTLLQYF
TRBV5-1 | . | CASSFWQLLGSSGEQYF
TRBV10-3 | . | CAISVGQNNYGYTF
TRBV27 | . | CASRRSYASTNEKLFF
TRBV27 | . | CASSLTWEAYEQYF
TRBV18 | . | CASSREVNTGELFF
TRBV5-1 | . | CASSFSRDYNEQFF
TRBV28 | TRBD2 | CASSRGGNTGELFF
TRBV7-8 | . | CASSLSGFRGGSYEQYF
TRBV19 | . | CASSLQGNTEAFF
TRBV5-4 | TRBD2 | CASSFDLAGITDTQYF
TRBV7-5 | . | CARSLVGLAGGTYEQYF
TRBV5-5 | . | CASSLGDLLVGQPQHF
TRBV7-8 | . | CASSLAATLSSYEQYF
TRBV2 | . | CASRTAANTGELFF
TRBV18 | . | CASSPAIEVAYEQYF
TRBV10-3 | TRBD1 | CAITPDRLNTEAFF
TRBV5-1 | . | CASSGSGHQVGETQYF
TRBV7-8 | . | CASSPSNFNQPQHF
TRBV2 | TRBD1 | CASSETGGHYNEQFF
TRBV28 | . | CASRKANEKLFF
TRBV18 | . | CASSPSGVGANEKLFF
TRBV30 | . | CAWSVLLGSYTF
TRBV5-5 | . | CASSLDTFMNTEAFF